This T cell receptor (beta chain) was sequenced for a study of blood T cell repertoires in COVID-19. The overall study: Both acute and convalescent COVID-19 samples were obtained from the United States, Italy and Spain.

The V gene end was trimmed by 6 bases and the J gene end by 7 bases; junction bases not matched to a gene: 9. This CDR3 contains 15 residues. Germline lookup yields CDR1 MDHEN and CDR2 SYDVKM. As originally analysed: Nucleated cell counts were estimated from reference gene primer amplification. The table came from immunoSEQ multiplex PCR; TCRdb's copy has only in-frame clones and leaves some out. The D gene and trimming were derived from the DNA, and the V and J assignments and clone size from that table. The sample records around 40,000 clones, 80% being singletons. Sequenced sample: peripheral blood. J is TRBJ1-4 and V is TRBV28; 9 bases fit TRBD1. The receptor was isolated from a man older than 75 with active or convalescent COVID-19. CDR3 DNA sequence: TGTGCCAGCAGCAACCTGGGACAGGGTGGTGAAAAACTGTTTTTT. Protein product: CASSNLGQGGEKLFF.